This TCR beta chain was sequenced in a study of post-analysis software for immune sequencing data. Study overall: The patients showed relapsing-remitting, secondary progressive and progressive-relapsing multiple sclerosis courses.

The CDR3 runs to 17 residues. The J segment lost 3 bases and the V segment lost 2 bases, leaving 10 bases of the junction unmatched. Per germline, CDR1 MNHEY and CDR2 SMNVEV (reference sequence). TCR beta cDNA libraries had unique molecular identifiers. There were roughly 0.95 to 10 million T cells, and roughly 0.5 million cDNA molecules came from them. Via MiXCR, TCRdb re-called the PCR reads, giving one row per CDR3 protein. In the table there are hundreds of thousands of distinct CDR3 sequences, around 40% of which are singletons. Note on this clonotype: Its specificity is unknown.

Notes on the study in general: Under the F measure, samples that were prepared in one batch clustered strongly together. Normalized Chao1 diversity in multiple sclerosis patients fell significantly below that of controls. TRBV segments more frequent in patients than in controls numbered five and included TRBV5-6, TRBV5-1 and TRBV20-1.

Source material: blood. The V gene is TRBV27, the J gene TRBJ2-7; TRBD1 agrees at 10 bases. The origin of this receptor is a girl between 10 and 17 years old with multiple sclerosis. The CDR3 here is CASSLKPPGQGIYEQYF. The CDR3 DNA reads as TGTGCCAGCAGTTTAAAACCTCCGGGACAGGGGATCTACGAGCAGTACTTC.